The present T cell receptor (beta chain) was sequenced within a study of T cells after yellow fever vaccination. Study-level information: Fractions low in cell number were prepared with SMART-Seq v4 Ultra Low Input. Study-wide results and limits: Only a small proportion of the clonotypes turned up in both the CD4 and the CD8 compartments, likely arising from convergent recombination. Post-booster reappearance was seen for most primary-vaccination clones (just over 95% CD4, around 90% CD8).

The study made its TCR cDNA through 5'RACE template switching. That step introduced a universal primer site along with UMIs. Each CDR3 protein gets one entry after TCRdb re-called the 5' RACE reads with MiXCR. The sample has roughly 520,000 distinct CDR3 sequences, about a fifth seen once; the top ten hold about a sixth. Trimming at V came to 8 bases and at J to 2 bases, leaving 7 bases not matched to a gene. There are 14 residues in the CDR3. About this clonotype: Its antigen is currently unknown.

This receptor was taken from a man between 18 and 35 years old who received the YFV17D yellow fever vaccine. The sample here was PBMCs, taken about 21 days after the first yellow fever vaccination. The chain joins TRBV12-3 or TRBV12-4 to TRBJ1-2; 8 bases map to TRBD1. Written as DNA, the CDR3 is TGTGCCAGCGGGTCTAGGACAGGGAACTATGGCTACACCTTC. It encodes CASGSRTGNYGYTF.